This T cell receptor beta chain was captured in a study of vaccination effects on CD4 cells after COVID-19. Points from the study as a whole: There was marked clonal contraction among infection- and vaccine-induced clones late after vaccination.

With regard to this clone: The antigen is undetermined.

CDR3 length equals 14 residues. CDR1 and CDR2 (germline): MNHEY, SVGAGI. V gave up 4 bases and J gave up 6 bases, with 15 bases separating them. TCRdb's table, derived via immunoSEQ multiplex PCR, lists solely in-frame clones and lacks some. Seen here are 40,000 to 50,000 clones, around 68% observed once, and the top ten hold about 26%. Antigen-specific CD4+ T cells were first expanded with viral peptide pools by the ViraFEST assay and only then sequenced. Upon completion of roughly ten days in culture, CD4+ T cells were isolated. Vaccine recipients, nucleocapsid antibody negative, had no prior SARS-CoV-2 infection.

This specimen consisted of CD4+ T cells from PBMCs cultured with HCoV-OC43 spike peptides, obtained before COVID-19 vaccination. Subset described: HCoV-OC43 spike overlapping peptide pool stimulation. The chain employs TRBV6-5 and TRBJ1-1, with D unresolved. The clonotype was recovered from a human donor who received a COVID-19 vaccine. CDR3: CASSFSGPSAEAFF. Here the CDR3 DNA reads TGTGCCAGCAGTTTCTCCGGGCCATCGGCTGAAGCTTTCTTT.